These T cell receptor beta chains were read from a single sample in a study of shared T cell receptors in the human thymus. Assay used: immunoSEQ multiplex PCR; TCRdb lists only in-frame clones, some missing. The data show 650,000 to 950,000 clones, approximately 85% seen once. These sequences were also reported in another study, on human thymus T cells.

The material sequenced was thymocytes. Receptor source: a girl less than two years old with a congenital heart defect. CDR3s include the opening cysteine and the closing phenylalanine or tryptophan. A D gene is named only where the DNA matches it firmly. Rows give clone size only sometimes, using once, few, many, or a class for an expanded clone.

v_gene	j_gene	d_gene	len	abundance	CDR3aa	CDR3nt
TRBV6-1	TRBJ2-2	TRBD1	17	NA	CASSEAQGTGDTGELFF	TGTGCCAGCAGTGAAGCGCAGGGGACAGGGGACACCGGGGAGCTGTTTTTT
TRBV4-1	TRBJ2-3	NA	18	NA	CASSQEFEDRRLTDTQYF	TGCGCCAGCAGCCAAGAATTCGAAGACAGGAGACTCACAGATACGCAGTATTTT
TRBV6-1	TRBJ1-2	TRBD1	16	NA	CASSVGHGTANYGYTF	TGTGCCAGCAGTGTAGGTCACGGGACAGCCAACTATGGCTACACCTTC
TRBV6-5	TRBJ2-1	NA	14	NA	CASSYSWGGSQRFF	TGTGCCAGCAGTTACTCGTGGGGGGGCTCCCAGCGGTTCTTC
TRBV10-3	TRBJ2-7	TRBD1	14	NA	CAISQDRELYEQYF	TGTGCCATCAGCCAGGACAGGGAACTATACGAGCAGTACTTC
TRBV27	TRBJ2-7	NA	15	NA	CASSFSDSFNYEQYF	TGTGCCAGCAGTTTCTCGGACAGTTTCAACTACGAGCAGTACTTC
TRBV7-9	TRBJ1-2	TRBD1	16	NA	CASSFARQGAFYGYTF	TGTGCCAGCAGCTTCGCCCGACAGGGGGCTTTCTATGGCTACACCTTC
TRBV19	TRBJ1-6	NA	14	NA	CASRAGYRNSPLHF	TGTGCCAGTAGGGCAGGCTACCGAAATTCACCCCTCCACTTT
TRBV21-1	TRBJ2-7	NA	13	NA	CASSYNWSYEQYF	TGTGCCAGCAGTTATAATTGGAGCTACGAGCAGTACTTC
TRBV6-8	TRBJ1-5	NA	13	NA	CASSLGLFQPQHF	TGTGCCAGCAGCCTTGGACTGTTTCAGCCCCAGCATTTT
TRBV19	TRBJ1-2	TRBD1	16	NA	CASSIARQGRSYGYTF	TGTGCCAGTAGTATAGCCCGACAGGGAAGGAGCTATGGCTACACCTTC
TRBV5-1	TRBJ1-3	NA	14	few	CASSLGGSGNTIYF	TGCGCCAGCAGCTTGGGAGGGTCTGGAAACACCATATATTTT
TRBV14	TRBJ1-6	TRBD1	18	NA	CASSQARGPLLGNSPLHF	TGTGCCAGCAGCCAAGCCAGGGGGCCCCTATTAGGCAATTCACCCCTCCACTTT
TRBV30	TRBJ1-5	NA	16	NA	CAWSGRRGPGLGAQHF	TGTGCCTGGAGCGGGCGCCGCGGCCCGGGACTCGGGGCCCAGCATTTT
TRBV27	TRBJ1-1	TRBD1	14	few	CASRTGTGDLRAFF	TGTGCCAGCAGAACCGGGACAGGGGATTTAAGAGCTTTCTTT
TRBV27	TRBJ2-7	TRBD2	16	NA	CASSSETSGANYEQYF	TGTGCCAGCAGTTCCGAAACTAGCGGGGCGAACTACGAGCAGTACTTC
TRBV15	TRBJ1-4	NA	15	NA	CATSRRKGVREKLFF	TGTGCCACCAGCAGGAGGAAGGGGGTTCGGGAAAAACTGTTTTTT
TRBV27	TRBJ2-2	TRBD2	14	NA	CASSRRGGTGELFF	TGTGCCAGCAGTCGGCGGGGGGGCACCGGGGAGCTGTTTTTT
TRBV19	TRBJ2-3	TRBD1	14	once	CASSRQGAKDTQYF	TGTGCCAGTAGCAGACAGGGGGCGAAAGATACGCAGTATTTT
TRBV4-1	TRBJ1-2	TRBD1	18	NA	CASSQEGRGTGGREGYTF	TGCGCCAGCAGCCAAGAAGGTCGGGGGACAGGGGGCCGTGAGGGCTACACCTTC
TRBV4-3	TRBJ2-2	NA	17	NA	CASSQDARGSRTGELFF	TGCGCCAGCAGCCAAGACGCCAGGGGCTCGAGAACCGGGGAGCTGTTTTTT
TRBV4-3	TRBJ1-4	NA	17	NA	CASSQDLRRTENEKLFF	TGCGCCAGCAGCCAAGATCTAAGGAGGACAGAGAATGAAAAACTGTTTTTT
TRBV28	TRBJ1-6	NA	18	NA	CASSSHQTGTPSNSPLHF	TGTGCCAGCAGCAGCCACCAGACAGGAACCCCGTCGAATTCACCCCTCCACTTT
TRBV29-1	TRBJ1-1	TRBD1	16	NA	CSTSRRQGARNTEAFF	TGCAGCACCTCCCGGAGGCAGGGGGCGCGGAACACTGAAGCTTTCTTT
TRBV6-1	TRBJ1-1	NA	14	once	CASHRPFFNTEAFF	TGTGCCAGCCACAGGCCCTTTTTTAACACTGAAGCTTTCTTT
TRBV2	TRBJ1-5	NA	21	NA	CASSVFYVGRGPPYSNQPQHF	TGTGCCAGCAGTGTATTTTATGTGGGGCGTGGACCACCGTATAGCAATCAGCCCCAGCATTTT
TRBV6-4	TRBJ2-1	TRBD2	18	NA	CASNWTKERGELNNEQFF	TGTGCCAGCAATTGGACTAAGGAGCGGGGCGAACTAAACAATGAGCAGTTCTTC